This T cell receptor beta chain came from a study of glioma-infiltrating T cells after dendritic cell vaccination. The sample holds one count of this clone. Noted time point: after dendritic cell vaccination, including at tumor progression/relapse. The CDR3 has 13 amino acids. V was shortened by 5 bases and J by 3 bases, with 10 bases between the two germline ends. Germline CDR1 and CDR2: MDHEN and SYDVKM. The method was immunoSEQ multiplex PCR; TCRdb's version includes in-frame clones alone and lacks a portion of them. The profile shows some 90,000 clones, more than 80% of them singletons. The J gene is TRBJ1-2, the V gene TRBV28, with D tentatively TRBD1 (5 bases). The receptor comes from a human donor with glioblastoma. This sample comprised blood, obtained after dendritic cell vaccination. The DNA for the CDR3 is TGTGCCAGCAGTCCTACAGGCTACTATGGCTACACCTTC. This sequence encodes CASSPTGYYGYTF.